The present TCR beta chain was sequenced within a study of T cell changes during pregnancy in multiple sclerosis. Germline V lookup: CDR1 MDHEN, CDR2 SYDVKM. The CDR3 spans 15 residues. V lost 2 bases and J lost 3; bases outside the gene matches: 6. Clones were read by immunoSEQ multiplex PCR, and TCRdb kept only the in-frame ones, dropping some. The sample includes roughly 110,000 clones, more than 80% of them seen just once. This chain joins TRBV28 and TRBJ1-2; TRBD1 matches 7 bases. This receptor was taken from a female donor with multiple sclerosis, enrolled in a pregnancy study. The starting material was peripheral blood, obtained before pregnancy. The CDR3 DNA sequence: TGTGCCAGCAGTTTAACGGGACAGCTAGACTATGGCTACACCTTC. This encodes CASSLTGQLDYGYTF.